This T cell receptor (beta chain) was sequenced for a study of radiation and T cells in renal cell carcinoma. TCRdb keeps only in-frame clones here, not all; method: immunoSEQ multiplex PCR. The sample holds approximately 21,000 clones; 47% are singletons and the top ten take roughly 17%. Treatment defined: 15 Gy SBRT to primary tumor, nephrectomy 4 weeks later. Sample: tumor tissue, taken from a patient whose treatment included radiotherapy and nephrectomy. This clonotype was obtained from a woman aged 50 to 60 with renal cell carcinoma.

The CDR3 coding sequence is TGTGCCAGCAGCTTAGGGCTAGGGGGCGGAGAGACCCAGTACTTC. This gives the protein CASSLGLGGGETQYF. The rearrangement joins TRBV7-2 to TRBJ2-5, with 7 bases matching TRBD1. CDR3 length: 15 residues. Losses at the gene ends were 1 base for V and 4 bases for J; bases not matched to a gene: 6. CDR1 SGHTA and CDR2 FQGNSA come from the germline V gene.